The rows below give T cell receptor beta chains drawn from one sample of a study of blood T cell repertoires in COVID-19. Data came from immunoSEQ multiplex PCR; TCRdb stores just in-frame clones and leaves some out. Of some 26,000 clones listed, 85% to 90% were seen once; the top ten hold 4% to 5.5%. What was sequenced was peripheral blood. All receptors come from a man between 65 and 85 years old with active COVID-19. CDR3s include the opening cysteine and the closing phenylalanine or tryptophan. D genes are given only for firm matches. Clone size is given for some rows only: seen once, a few or many times, or a class if the clone is expanded.

v_gene: TRBV6-5
abundance: .
d_gene: .
j_gene: TRBJ2-7
CDR3nt: TGTGCCAGCAGTTACTCCGTTCGGGCCTACGAGCAGTACTTC
CDR3aa: CASSYSVRAYEQYF

v_gene: TRBV5-1
abundance: .
d_gene: .
j_gene: TRBJ2-3
CDR3nt: TGCGCCAGCAGCAGCAGGGGACGGGATACGCAGTATTTT
CDR3aa: CASSSRGRDTQYF

v_gene: TRBV25-1
abundance: .
d_gene: TRBD1
j_gene: TRBJ1-2
CDR3nt: TGTGCCAGCAGTGACTCGGGACAGGGGGCGGGTGGCTACACCTTC
CDR3aa: CASSDSGQGAGGYTF

v_gene: TRBV12-3/TRBV12-4
abundance: .
d_gene: .
j_gene: TRBJ2-1
CDR3nt: TGTGCCAGCAGTTTGTGGCAGAACAATGAGCAGTTCTTC
CDR3aa: CASSLWQNNEQFF

v_gene: TRBV4-3
abundance: .
d_gene: .
j_gene: TRBJ1-2
CDR3nt: TGCGCCAGCAGCCAAGATCGTTATTCCTTTAACTATGGCTACACCTTC
CDR3aa: CASSQDRYSFNYGYTF

v_gene: TRBV19
abundance: .
d_gene: .
j_gene: TRBJ2-7
CDR3nt: TGTGCCAGTAGTAGCCACCGGGGCTACGAGCAGTACTTC
CDR3aa: CASSSHRGYEQYF

v_gene: TRBV5-1
abundance: .
d_gene: TRBD1
j_gene: TRBJ2-7
CDR3nt: TGCGCCAGCAGCACGACAGGGGACGAGCAGTACTTC
CDR3aa: CASSTTGDEQYF

v_gene: TRBV24-1
abundance: .
d_gene: TRBD1
j_gene: TRBJ2-5
CDR3nt: TGTGCCACCAGTGATACGATGACAGGGCTCACCCAGTACTTC
CDR3aa: CATSDTMTGLTQYF

v_gene: TRBV11-2
abundance: .
d_gene: .
j_gene: TRBJ2-5
CDR3nt: TGTGCCAGCAGCCATACGGACAGACAAGAGACCCAGTACTTC
CDR3aa: CASSHTDRQETQYF

v_gene: TRBV20-1
abundance: .
d_gene: .
j_gene: TRBJ2-5
CDR3nt: TGCAGTGCTGAGGAGACCCAGTACTTC
CDR3aa: CSAEETQYF

v_gene: TRBV7-6
abundance: .
d_gene: TRBD2
j_gene: TRBJ2-5
CDR3nt: TGTGCCAGCAGCTTAGGCCCTAGCGGGGGGGAGACCCAGTACTTC
CDR3aa: CASSLGPSGGETQYF

v_gene: TRBV9
abundance: .
d_gene: TRBD2
j_gene: TRBJ2-3
CDR3nt: TGTGCCAGCAGCGTCGCTTTGGGGGGGTCTAGCACAGATACGCAGTATTTT
CDR3aa: CASSVALGGSSTDTQYF

v_gene: TRBV5-4
abundance: .
d_gene: TRBD1
j_gene: TRBJ1-1
CDR3nt: TGTGCCAGCAGCCTGGGACAGGCAAACACTGAAGCTTTCTTT
CDR3aa: CASSLGQANTEAFF

v_gene: TRBV6-5
abundance: .
d_gene: .
j_gene: TRBJ1-6
CDR3nt: TGTGCCAGCAGTTACGTGGGAGAGGGAAATTCACCCCTCCACTTT
CDR3aa: CASSYVGEGNSPLHF

v_gene: TRBV9
abundance: .
d_gene: TRBD1
j_gene: TRBJ2-7
CDR3nt: TGTGCCAGCAGCGTCGGCCCCGACAGGGCCTACGAGCAGTACTTC
CDR3aa: CASSVGPDRAYEQYF

v_gene: TRBV18
abundance: .
d_gene: .
j_gene: TRBJ2-2
CDR3nt: TGTGCCAGCTCCCCCTCCCAGACAGCGAACACCGGGGAGCTGTTTTTT
CDR3aa: CASSPSQTANTGELFF

v_gene: TRBV3-1/TRBV3-2
abundance: .
d_gene: TRBD1
j_gene: TRBJ1-1
CDR3nt: TGTGCCAGCAGCCCCCAGGACAGGTGGAACACTGAAGCTTTCTTT
CDR3aa: CASSPQDRWNTEAFF

v_gene: TRBV11-2
abundance: .
d_gene: TRBD2
j_gene: TRBJ2-2
CDR3nt: TGTGCCAGCAGCTTCTCACAGCGGGGGGGGACCGGGGAGCTGTTTTTT
CDR3aa: CASSFSQRGGTGELFF

v_gene: TRBV7-2
abundance: few
d_gene: .
j_gene: TRBJ2-7
CDR3nt: TGTGCCAGCAGCTCCTCGCGGGCTACGAACGAGCAGTACTTC
CDR3aa: CASSSSRATNEQYF

v_gene: TRBV11-3
abundance: few
d_gene: .
j_gene: TRBJ1-1
CDR3nt: TGTGCCAGCAGCCCCTTCGGGGGGAGTAGTACTGAAGCTTTCTTT
CDR3aa: CASSPFGGSSTEAFF

v_gene: TRBV4-2
abundance: once
d_gene: TRBD2
j_gene: TRBJ2-3
CDR3nt: TGTGCCAGCAGCCAAGATCATTCGGGGGGGGGCACAGATACGCAGTATTTT
CDR3aa: CASSQDHSGGGTDTQYF

v_gene: TRBV10-3
abundance: .
d_gene: .
j_gene: TRBJ1-2
CDR3nt: TGTGCCATCAGTCCGCCGAGGGTGGGCCTAGCCTATGGCTACACCTTC
CDR3aa: CAISPPRVGLAYGYTF

v_gene: TRBV3-1/TRBV3-2
abundance: .
d_gene: TRBD1
j_gene: TRBJ1-2
CDR3nt: TGTGCCAGCAGGCATGACAGGGGGCACGGCTACACCTTC
CDR3aa: CASRHDRGHGYTF

v_gene: TRBV7-2
abundance: .
d_gene: .
j_gene: TRBJ2-7
CDR3nt: TGTGCCAGCAGCTCTGCCTACGAGCAGTACTTC
CDR3aa: CASSSAYEQYF

v_gene: TRBV3-1/TRBV3-2
abundance: .
d_gene: TRBD1
j_gene: TRBJ1-1
CDR3nt: TGTGCCAGCAGCCAAGTTGGGACAGGGACTGAAGCTTTCTTT
CDR3aa: CASSQVGTGTEAFF

v_gene: TRBV30
abundance: .
d_gene: TRBD1
j_gene: TRBJ1-1
CDR3nt: TGTGCCTGGAGTCCCGGGACAGAGAACACTGAAGCTTTCTTT
CDR3aa: CAWSPGTENTEAFF

v_gene: TRBV24-1
abundance: medium-sized
d_gene: TRBD1
j_gene: TRBJ1-5
CDR3nt: TGTGCCACCCAGGGGGCGGGCTTTAATCAGCCCCAGCATTTT
CDR3aa: CATQGAGFNQPQHF

v_gene: TRBV18
abundance: .
d_gene: .
j_gene: TRBJ2-2
CDR3nt: TGTGCCAGCTCACCCGGGGTTTGGACGAACACCGGGGAGCTGTTTTTT
CDR3aa: CASSPGVWTNTGELFF

v_gene: TRBV19
abundance: .
d_gene: TRBD1
j_gene: TRBJ2-7
CDR3nt: TGTGCCAGTAGTGTAAGACAGGGGACCCCTCCGTACTTC
CDR3aa: CASSVRQGTPPYF

v_gene: TRBV2
abundance: .
d_gene: TRBD1
j_gene: TRBJ2-7
CDR3nt: TGTGCCAGCTCAAAGGGGCTTGGGACAGGGAGAACCTACGAGCAGTACTTC
CDR3aa: CASSKGLGTGRTYEQYF

v_gene: TRBV5-6
abundance: .
d_gene: .
j_gene: TRBJ2-3
CDR3nt: TGTGCCAGCAGCTTGTACACCCTCACAGATACGCAGTATTTT
CDR3aa: CASSLYTLTDTQYF

v_gene: TRBV29-1
abundance: .
d_gene: TRBD1
j_gene: TRBJ2-6
CDR3nt: TGCAGCGTTGGTGGACAGGGAACCGGGGCCAACGTCCTGACTTTC
CDR3aa: CSVGGQGTGANVLTF

v_gene: TRBV5-6
abundance: .
d_gene: TRBD2
j_gene: TRBJ2-1
CDR3nt: TGTGCCAGCAGCTTGCCGACCGGGGGGGGACGTGGCAATGAGCAGTTCTTC
CDR3aa: CASSLPTGGGRGNEQFF

v_gene: TRBV4-1
abundance: .
d_gene: .
j_gene: TRBJ2-1
CDR3nt: TGCGCCAGCAGCCAAGTTAGCTACAACAATGAGCAGTTCTTC
CDR3aa: CASSQVSYNNEQFF

v_gene: TRBV11-2
abundance: .
d_gene: TRBD1
j_gene: TRBJ2-2
CDR3nt: TGTGCCAGCAGCCCCACCTTAGACAGGGGTCGAACCACCGGGGAGCTGTTTTTT
CDR3aa: CASSPTLDRGRTTGELFF

v_gene: TRBV16
abundance: .
d_gene: TRBD1
j_gene: TRBJ1-3
CDR3nt: TGTGCCAGCAGCCAATCGACAGGGGCCTTGAACACCATATATTTT
CDR3aa: CASSQSTGALNTIYF

v_gene: TRBV9
abundance: once
d_gene: TRBD1
j_gene: TRBJ2-2
CDR3nt: TGTGCCAGCAGCGCCGGGACAGGGGTTTCCGGGGAGCTGTTTTTT
CDR3aa: CASSAGTGVSGELFF

v_gene: TRBV5-4
abundance: .
d_gene: .
j_gene: TRBJ1-3
CDR3nt: TGTGCCAGCAGCTTGGCGGGGGGTACGGGAAACACCATATATTTT
CDR3aa: CASSLAGGTGNTIYF

v_gene: TRBV24-1
abundance: .
d_gene: TRBD2
j_gene: TRBJ2-1
CDR3nt: TGTGCCACCAGTGAATCCGGCCGGGGGGAGGTCAATGAGCAGTTCTTC
CDR3aa: CATSESGRGEVNEQFF

v_gene: TRBV19
abundance: .
d_gene: .
j_gene: TRBJ1-5
CDR3nt: TGTGCCAGTGACACAGGGTTTAGCAATCAGCCCCAGCATTTT
CDR3aa: CASDTGFSNQPQHF

v_gene: TRBV6-5
abundance: .
d_gene: .
j_gene: TRBJ1-6
CDR3nt: TGTGCCAGCAGGCCTGGACTGATCAATTCACCCCTCCACTTT
CDR3aa: CASRPGLINSPLHF

v_gene: TRBV20-1
abundance: .
d_gene: TRBD1
j_gene: TRBJ1-1
CDR3nt: TGCAGTACGGGACAGGGACCTGGCGCTTTCTTT
CDR3aa: CSTGQGPGAFF

v_gene: TRBV9
abundance: once
d_gene: TRBD1
j_gene: TRBJ2-7
CDR3nt: TGTGCCAGCAGCCTGGGACAGGGTGTCTACGAGCAGTACTTC
CDR3aa: CASSLGQGVYEQYF

v_gene: TRBV6-2/TRBV6-3
abundance: .
d_gene: .
j_gene: TRBJ2-1
CDR3nt: TGTGCCAGCAGTTACGGAGTGAATGAGCAGTTCTTC
CDR3aa: CASSYGVNEQFF

v_gene: TRBV30
abundance: .
d_gene: .
j_gene: TRBJ2-7
CDR3nt: TGTGCCCTCTCATCGGAAACAGGGACCTACGAGCAGTACTTC
CDR3aa: CALSSETGTYEQYF

v_gene: TRBV9
abundance: .
d_gene: .
j_gene: TRBJ1-5
CDR3nt: TGTGCCAGCAGCGTAGCAGGGGATAGCAATCAGCCCCAGCATTTT
CDR3aa: CASSVAGDSNQPQHF

v_gene: TRBV5-6
abundance: .
d_gene: .
j_gene: TRBJ2-3
CDR3nt: TGTGCCAGCAGCGCCAGGGGGGAGACAGATACGCAGTATTTT
CDR3aa: CASSARGETDTQYF

v_gene: TRBV19
abundance: .
d_gene: .
j_gene: TRBJ2-7
CDR3nt: TGTGCCAGTAGCCCGTACGGAGGAGAGCAGTACTTC
CDR3aa: CASSPYGGEQYF

v_gene: TRBV7-6
abundance: .
d_gene: TRBD2
j_gene: TRBJ2-1
CDR3nt: TGTGCCAGCGTCGGGGGGGCCAATGAGCAGTTCTTC
CDR3aa: CASVGGANEQFF

v_gene: TRBV24-1
abundance: .
d_gene: TRBD1
j_gene: TRBJ2-5
CDR3nt: TGTGCCACCAGCCCGGGACAGGGAAGTGCAGAGACCCAGTACTTC
CDR3aa: CATSPGQGSAETQYF

v_gene: TRBV7-9
abundance: .
d_gene: TRBD2
j_gene: TRBJ2-3
CDR3nt: TGTGCCAGCAGGTCTCCGGGACTAGCGGGGAGCACAGATACGCAGTATTTT
CDR3aa: CASRSPGLAGSTDTQYF

v_gene: TRBV11-2
abundance: .
d_gene: TRBD2
j_gene: TRBJ2-1
CDR3nt: TGTGCCAGCAGCCCGATAGCGGGGGGCGATCACAATGAGCAGTTCTTC
CDR3aa: CASSPIAGGDHNEQFF

v_gene: TRBV3-1/TRBV3-2
abundance: .
d_gene: .
j_gene: TRBJ2-5
CDR3nt: TGTGCCAGCAGCCTATTGGAGACCCAGTACTTC
CDR3aa: CASSLLETQYF

v_gene: TRBV19
abundance: .
d_gene: .
j_gene: TRBJ2-4
CDR3nt: TGTGCCAGTACAGCAGGCAGTGGGGCCAAAAACATTCAGTACTTC
CDR3aa: CASTAGSGAKNIQYF

v_gene: TRBV5-5
abundance: .
d_gene: .
j_gene: TRBJ1-2
CDR3nt: TGTGCCAGCAGACCAGGGCTCTATGGGAATGGCTACACCTTC
CDR3aa: CASRPGLYGNGYTF

v_gene: TRBV13
abundance: .
d_gene: TRBD1
j_gene: TRBJ2-1
CDR3nt: TGTGCCAGCAGCTTAGGCACGACAGGGTTCTACAATGAGCAGTTCTTC
CDR3aa: CASSLGTTGFYNEQFF

v_gene: TRBV4-3
abundance: once
d_gene: .
j_gene: TRBJ1-6
CDR3nt: TGCGCCAGCAGCCACAGAACCACAACGAGGAATTCACCCCTCCACTTT
CDR3aa: CASSHRTTTRNSPLHF